The rows below give T cell receptor beta chains drawn from one sample of a study of blood T cell repertoires in COVID-19. Generated by immunoSEQ multiplex PCR, the TCRdb table keeps only in-frame clones and is missing some. The sample includes 250,000 to 350,000 clones, 70% to 90% of them seen just once. The sequenced material came from PBMCs or T cells enriched from blood (not recorded which). The source is a woman aged 18-29 years who had recovered from COVID-19. Each CDR3 is given with its conserved first and last residue. D genes are given only for firm matches. Clone size is stated in some rows and not others, as once, few, many or a class when expanded.

size: .
V: TRBV7-2
D: .
J: TRBJ1-1
CDR3: CASSFKQGGDTEAFF
DNA: TGTGCCAGCAGCTTTAAACAGGGAGGGGACACTGAAGCTTTCTTT

size: .
V: TRBV4-1
D: TRBD1
J: TRBJ1-4
CDR3: CASSQSGTANEKLFF
DNA: TGCGCCAGCAGCCAATCCGGGACAGCTAATGAAAAACTGTTTTTT

size: .
V: TRBV7-9
D: .
J: TRBJ1-2
CDR3: CASSPGVYGYTF
DNA: TGTGCCAGCAGCCCAGGGGTATATGGCTACACCTTC

size: .
V: TRBV19
D: TRBD1
J: TRBJ1-5
CDR3: CAGWTGVRNQPQHF
DNA: TGTGCCGGATGGACAGGGGTAAGGAATCAGCCCCAGCATTTT

size: .
V: TRBV3-1/TRBV3-2
D: TRBD1
J: TRBJ1-5
CDR3: CASSQDRGDSQPQHF
DNA: TGTGCCAGCAGCCAAGACAGGGGGGATAGTCAGCCCCAGCATTTT

size: once
V: TRBV9
D: TRBD1
J: TRBJ1-4
CDR3: CASSVGTGGEKLFF
DNA: TGTGCCAGCAGCGTAGGGACAGGGGGAGAAAAACTGTTTTTT

size: .
V: TRBV2
D: TRBD1
J: TRBJ1-5
CDR3: CASSEGDRVNQPQHF
DNA: TGTGCCAGCAGTGAAGGGGACAGGGTCAATCAGCCCCAGCATTTT

size: .
V: TRBV3-1/TRBV3-2
D: TRBD1
J: TRBJ1-2
CDR3: CASSQRTGRGYGYTF
DNA: TGTGCCAGCAGCCAGAGGACAGGGAGAGGCTATGGCTACACCTTC

size: .
V: TRBV18
D: .
J: TRBJ1-1
CDR3: CASSPRGTMNTEAFF
DNA: TGTGCCAGCTCACCCCGGGGGACTATGAACACTGAAGCTTTCTTT

size: .
V: TRBV7-8
D: .
J: TRBJ1-1
CDR3: CASSLEIGVLVNTEAFF
DNA: TGTGCCAGCAGCTTAGAGATCGGGGTTCTCGTGAACACTGAAGCTTTCTTT

size: .
V: TRBV5-1
D: TRBD1
J: TRBJ1-1
CDR3: CASSLGQGRTEAFF
DNA: TGCGCCAGCAGCTTGGGACAGGGTAGGACTGAAGCTTTCTTT

size: once
V: TRBV5-4
D: .
J: TRBJ2-5
CDR3: CASSLFSMEETQYF
DNA: TGTGCCAGCAGCTTGTTCTCTATGGAGGAGACCCAGTACTTC

size: few
V: TRBV12-3/TRBV12-4
D: .
J: TRBJ1-2
CDR3: CASNGRGLHGYTF
DNA: TGTGCCAGCAACGGCAGGGGTCTGCATGGCTACACCTTC

size: once
V: TRBV10-1
D: .
J: TRBJ2-1
CDR3: CASNEFERGGSYNEQFF
DNA: TGCGCCAGCAATGAGTTTGAAAGGGGAGGCTCCTACAATGAGCAGTTCTTC

size: .
V: TRBV11-2
D: TRBD1
J: TRBJ2-2
CDR3: CASSTQGARVGELFF
DNA: TGTGCCAGCAGCACTCAGGGGGCGCGGGTCGGGGAGCTGTTTTTT

size: .
V: TRBV6-4
D: .
J: TRBJ2-1
CDR3: CASSDSGTPYNEQFF
DNA: TGTGCCAGCAGTGACTCGGGGACACCCTACAATGAGCAGTTCTTC